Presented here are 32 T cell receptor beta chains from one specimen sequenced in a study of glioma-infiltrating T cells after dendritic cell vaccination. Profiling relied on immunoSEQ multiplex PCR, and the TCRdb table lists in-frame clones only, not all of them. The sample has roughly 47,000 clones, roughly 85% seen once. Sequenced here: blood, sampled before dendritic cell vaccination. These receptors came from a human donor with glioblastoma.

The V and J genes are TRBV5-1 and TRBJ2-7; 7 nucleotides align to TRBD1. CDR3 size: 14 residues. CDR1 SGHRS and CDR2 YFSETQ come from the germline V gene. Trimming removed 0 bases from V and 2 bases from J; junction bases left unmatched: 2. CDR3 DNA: TGCGCCAGCAGCTTGGGCCAGGGGGCCTACGAGCAGTACTTC. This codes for CASSLGQGAYEQYF.

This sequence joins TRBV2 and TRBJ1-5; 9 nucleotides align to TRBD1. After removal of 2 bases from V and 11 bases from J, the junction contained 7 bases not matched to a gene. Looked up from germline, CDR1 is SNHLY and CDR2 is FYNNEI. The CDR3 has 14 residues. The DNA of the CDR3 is TGTGCCAGCAGTGAAATATATGGGACAGGGACCCAGCATTTT. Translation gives CASSEIYGTGTQHF.

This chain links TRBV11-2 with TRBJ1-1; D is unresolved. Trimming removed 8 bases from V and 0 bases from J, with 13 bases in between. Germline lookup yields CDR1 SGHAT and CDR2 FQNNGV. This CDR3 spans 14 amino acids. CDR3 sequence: CASEGGSMNTEAFF. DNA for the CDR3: TGTGCCAGCGAGGGAGGGAGTATGAACACTGAAGCTTTCTTT.

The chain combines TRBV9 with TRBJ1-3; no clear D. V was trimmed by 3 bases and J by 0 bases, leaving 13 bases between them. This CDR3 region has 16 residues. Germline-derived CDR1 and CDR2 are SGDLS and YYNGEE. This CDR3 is CASSESWHNSGNTIYF. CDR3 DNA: TGTGCCAGCAGCGAATCCTGGCATAACTCTGGAAACACCATATATTTT.

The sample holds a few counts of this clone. CDR3 sequence: CASSKDKGRVAFF. The CDR3 DNA sequence: TGTGCCAGCAGCAAAGACAAAGGCAGGGTAGCTTTCTTT. The chain joins TRBV21-1 to TRBJ1-1; the DNA was not compared with TRBD1, the D call given in the table. TRBV21-1 is given as a pseudogene. The CDR3 runs to 13 residues.

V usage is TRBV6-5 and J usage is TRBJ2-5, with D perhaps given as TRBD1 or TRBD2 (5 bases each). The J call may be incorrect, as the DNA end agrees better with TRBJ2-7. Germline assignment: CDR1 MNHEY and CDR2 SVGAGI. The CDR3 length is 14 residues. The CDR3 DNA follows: TGTGCCAGCAGTTACGCCGGGACGGACTACGAGCAGTACTTC. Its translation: CASSYAGTDYEQYF.

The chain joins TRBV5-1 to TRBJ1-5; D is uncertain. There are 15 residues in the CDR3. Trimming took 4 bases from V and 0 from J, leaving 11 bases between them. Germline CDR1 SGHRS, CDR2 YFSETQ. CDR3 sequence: CASSRSGDSNQPQHF. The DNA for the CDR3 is TGCGCCAGCAGCAGATCTGGAGATAGCAATCAGCCCCAGCATTTT.

The CDR3 reads CASSPPAGAEAFF. The CDR3 DNA reads as TGTGCCAGCTCACCACCCGCGGGGGCTGAAGCTTTCTTT. V and J are TRBV18 and TRBJ1-1, with D perhaps matching TRBD1 (5 bases). Trimming left V 0 bases short and J 6 bases short, with 8 bases between. CDR1 KGHSH and CDR2 LQKENI come from the germline V gene. The CDR3 has 13 amino acids.

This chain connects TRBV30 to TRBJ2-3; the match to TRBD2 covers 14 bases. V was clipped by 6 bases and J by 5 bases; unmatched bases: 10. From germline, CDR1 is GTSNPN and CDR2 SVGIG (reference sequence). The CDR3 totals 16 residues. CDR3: CACGTSGSSRIDTQYF. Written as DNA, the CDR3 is TGTGCCTGCGGGACTAGCGGGAGCTCCCGGATAGATACGCAGTATTTT.

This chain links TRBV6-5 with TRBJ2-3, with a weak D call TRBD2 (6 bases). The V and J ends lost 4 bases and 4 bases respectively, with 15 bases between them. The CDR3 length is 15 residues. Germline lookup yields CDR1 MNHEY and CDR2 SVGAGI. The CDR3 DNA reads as TGTGCCAGCAGTTCCAACCCGGGAGACCCAGATACGCAGTATTTT. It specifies CASSSNPGDPDTQYF.

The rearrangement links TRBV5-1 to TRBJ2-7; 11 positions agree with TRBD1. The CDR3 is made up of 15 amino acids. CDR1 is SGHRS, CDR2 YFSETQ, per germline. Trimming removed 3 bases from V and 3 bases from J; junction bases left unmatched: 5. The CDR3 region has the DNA TGCGCCAGCAGCTCCGGACAGGGGGCGATCTACGAGCAGTACTTC. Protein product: CASSSGQGAIYEQYF.

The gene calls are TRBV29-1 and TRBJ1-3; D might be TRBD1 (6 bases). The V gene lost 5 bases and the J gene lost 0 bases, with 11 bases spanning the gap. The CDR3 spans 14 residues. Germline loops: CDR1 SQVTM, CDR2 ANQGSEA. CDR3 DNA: TGCAGCGTTTCACAGGGTGGCTCTGGAAACACCATATATTTT. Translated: CSVSQGGSGNTIYF.

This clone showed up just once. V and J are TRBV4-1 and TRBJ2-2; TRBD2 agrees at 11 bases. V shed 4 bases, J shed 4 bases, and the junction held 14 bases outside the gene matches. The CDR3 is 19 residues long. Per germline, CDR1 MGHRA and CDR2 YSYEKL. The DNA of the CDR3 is TGCGCCAGCAGCCGCCTATTAGGACTAGCGGGTGACAGCACCGGGGAGCTGTTTTTT. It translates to CASSRLLGLAGDSTGELFF.

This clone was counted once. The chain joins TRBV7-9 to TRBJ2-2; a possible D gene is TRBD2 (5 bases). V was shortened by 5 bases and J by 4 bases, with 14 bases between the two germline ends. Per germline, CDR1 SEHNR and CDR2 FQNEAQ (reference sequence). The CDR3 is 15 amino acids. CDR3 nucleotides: TGTGCCAGCAGCCCTTGGGAGCCTTTCACCGGGGAGCTGTTTTTT. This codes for CASSPWEPFTGELFF. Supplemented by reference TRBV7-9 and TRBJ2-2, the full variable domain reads DTGVSQNPRHKITKRGQNVTFRCDPISEHNRLYWYRQTLGQGPEFLTYFQNEAQLEKSRLLSDRFSAERPKGSFSTLEIQRTEQGDSAMYLCASSPWEPFTGELFFGEGSRLTVL.

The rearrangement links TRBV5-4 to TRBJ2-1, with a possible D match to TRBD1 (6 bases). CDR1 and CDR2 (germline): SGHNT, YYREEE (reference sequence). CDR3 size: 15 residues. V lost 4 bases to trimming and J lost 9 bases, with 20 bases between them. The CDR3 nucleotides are TGTGCCAGCAGCCTACCATTGACAGGTCACGGTGAGCAGTTCTTC. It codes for CASSLPLTGHGEQFF.

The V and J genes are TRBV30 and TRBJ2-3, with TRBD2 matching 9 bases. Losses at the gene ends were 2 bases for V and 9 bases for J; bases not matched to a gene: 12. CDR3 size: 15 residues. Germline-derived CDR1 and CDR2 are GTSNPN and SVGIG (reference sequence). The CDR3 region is CAWSPGGRDTGTQYF. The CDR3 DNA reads TGTGCCTGGAGTCCGGGCGGGAGGGACACAGGGACGCAGTATTTT. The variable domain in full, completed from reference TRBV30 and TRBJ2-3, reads SQTIHQWPATLVQPVGSPLSLECTVEGTSNPNLYWYRQAAGRGLQLLFYSVGIGQISSEVPQNLSASRPQDRQFILSSKKLLLSDSGFYLCAWSPGGRDTGTQYFGPGTRLTVL.

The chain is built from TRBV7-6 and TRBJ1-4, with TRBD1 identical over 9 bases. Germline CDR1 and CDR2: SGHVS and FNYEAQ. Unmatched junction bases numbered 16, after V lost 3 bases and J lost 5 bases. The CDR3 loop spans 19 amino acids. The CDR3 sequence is CASSFGQGNRRDLNEKLFF. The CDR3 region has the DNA TGTGCCAGCAGCTTCGGACAGGGGAACAGACGGGACCTAAATGAAAAACTGTTTTTT.

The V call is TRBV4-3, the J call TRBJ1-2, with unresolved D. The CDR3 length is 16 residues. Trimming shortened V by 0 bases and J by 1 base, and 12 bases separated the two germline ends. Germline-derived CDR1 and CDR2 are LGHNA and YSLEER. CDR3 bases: TGCGCCAGCAGCCAAGAGTGGCAGGTTCGTAACTATGGCTACACCTTC. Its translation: CASSQEWQVRNYGYTF.

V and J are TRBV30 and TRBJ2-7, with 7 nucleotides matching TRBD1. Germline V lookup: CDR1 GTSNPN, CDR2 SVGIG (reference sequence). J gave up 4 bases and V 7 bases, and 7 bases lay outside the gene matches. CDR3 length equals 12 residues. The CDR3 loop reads CAYRQGVYEQYF. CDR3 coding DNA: TGTGCCTACCGACAGGGAGTTTACGAGCAGTACTTC.

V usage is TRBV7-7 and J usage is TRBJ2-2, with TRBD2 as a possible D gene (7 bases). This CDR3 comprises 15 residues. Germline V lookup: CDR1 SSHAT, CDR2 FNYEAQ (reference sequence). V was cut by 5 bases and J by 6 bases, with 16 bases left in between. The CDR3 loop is CASSPARGGPGELFF. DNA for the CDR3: TGTGCCAGCAGCCCCGCAAGGGGGGGCCCCGGGGAGCTGTTTTTT.

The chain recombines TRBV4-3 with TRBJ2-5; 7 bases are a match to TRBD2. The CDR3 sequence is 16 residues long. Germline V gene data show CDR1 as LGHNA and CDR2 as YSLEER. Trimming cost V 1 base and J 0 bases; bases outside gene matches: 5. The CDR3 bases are TGCGCCAGCAGCCAAGGGGGAGGGTTATACCAAGAGACCCAGTACTTC. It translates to CASSQGGGLYQETQYF.

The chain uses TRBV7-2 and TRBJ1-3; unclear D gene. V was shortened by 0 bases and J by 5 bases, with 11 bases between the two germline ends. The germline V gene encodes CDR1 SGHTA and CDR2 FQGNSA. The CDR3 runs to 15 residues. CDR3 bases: TGTGCCAGCAGCTTAGCTCACGGGTCACGAAACACCATATATTTT. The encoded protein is CASSLAHGSRNTIYF.

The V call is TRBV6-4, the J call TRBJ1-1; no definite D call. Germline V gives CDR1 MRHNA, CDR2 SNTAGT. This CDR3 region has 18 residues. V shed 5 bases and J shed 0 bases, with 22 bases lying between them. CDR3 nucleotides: TGTGCCAGCAGTCTATTCGCCAGCGCGTCCTTTATGAACACTGAAGCTTTCTTT. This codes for CASSLFASASFMNTEAFF.

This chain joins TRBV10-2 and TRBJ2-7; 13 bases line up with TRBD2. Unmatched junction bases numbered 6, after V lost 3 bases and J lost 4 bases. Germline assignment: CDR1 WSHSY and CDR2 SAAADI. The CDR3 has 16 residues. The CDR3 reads CASSDRTSGSKYEQYF. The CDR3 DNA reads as TGCGCCAGCAGTGACAGGACTAGCGGGAGTAAATACGAGCAGTACTTC.

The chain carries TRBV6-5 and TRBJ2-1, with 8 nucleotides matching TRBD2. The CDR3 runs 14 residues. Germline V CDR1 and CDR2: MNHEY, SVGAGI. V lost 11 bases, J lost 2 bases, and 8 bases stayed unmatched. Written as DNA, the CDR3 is TGTGCCTGTGCGGCTAGCGGGCCCTACAATGAGCAGTTCTTC. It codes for CACAASGPYNEQFF.

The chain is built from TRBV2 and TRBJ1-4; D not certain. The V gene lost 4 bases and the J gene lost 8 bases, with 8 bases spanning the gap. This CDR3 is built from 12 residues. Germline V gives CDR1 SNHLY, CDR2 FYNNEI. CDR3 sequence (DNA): TGTGCCAGCAGTGGCGGGGAAGAAAAACTGTTTTTT. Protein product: CASSGGEEKLFF.

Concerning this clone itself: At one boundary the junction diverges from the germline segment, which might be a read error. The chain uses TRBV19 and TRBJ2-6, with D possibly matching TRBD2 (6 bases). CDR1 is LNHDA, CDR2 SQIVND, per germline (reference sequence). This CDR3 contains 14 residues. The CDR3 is CATLGIGRQNVPTF. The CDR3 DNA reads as TGTGCCACCTTAGGGATCGGGAGACAGAACGTCCCGACTTTC.

The CDR3 region is CASAKGRGNHQPQHF. CDR3 nucleotides: TGTGCCAGCGCAAAGGGCAGGGGGAATCATCAGCCCCAGCATTTT. V and J are TRBV7-8 and TRBJ1-5; 7 bases fit TRBD1. The CDR3 totals 15 residues. Trimming cost V 8 bases and J 5 bases; bases outside gene matches: 12. CDR1 is SGHVS and CDR2 is FQNEAQ in the germline V gene.

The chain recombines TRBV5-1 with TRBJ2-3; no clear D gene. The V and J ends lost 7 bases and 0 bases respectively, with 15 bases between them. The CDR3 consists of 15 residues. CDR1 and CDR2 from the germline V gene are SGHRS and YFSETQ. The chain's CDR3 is CASGKERQSTDTQYF. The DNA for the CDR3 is TGCGCCAGCGGTAAAGAGAGACAAAGCACAGATACGCAGTATTTT. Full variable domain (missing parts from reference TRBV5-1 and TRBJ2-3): KAGVTQTPRYLIKTRGQQVTLSCSPISGHRSVSWYQQTPGQGLQFLFEYFSETQRNKGNFPGRFSGRQFSNSRSEMNVSTLELGDSALYLCASGKERQSTDTQYFGPGTRLTVL.

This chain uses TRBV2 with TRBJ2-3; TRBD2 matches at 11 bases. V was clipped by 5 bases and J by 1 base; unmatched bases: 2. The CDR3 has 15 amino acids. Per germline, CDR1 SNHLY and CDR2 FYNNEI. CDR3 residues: CASSPLAGGTDTQYF. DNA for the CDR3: TGTGCCAGCAGTCCACTAGCGGGGGGCACAGATACGCAGTATTTT.

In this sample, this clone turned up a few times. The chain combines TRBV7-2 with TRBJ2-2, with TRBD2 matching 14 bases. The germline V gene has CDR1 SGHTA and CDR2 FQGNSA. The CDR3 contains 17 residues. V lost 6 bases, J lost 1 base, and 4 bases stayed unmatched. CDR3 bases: TGTGCCAGCAGAGCCGGGACTAGCGGGGGGAACACCGGGGAGCTGTTTTTT. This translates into CASRAGTSGGNTGELFF. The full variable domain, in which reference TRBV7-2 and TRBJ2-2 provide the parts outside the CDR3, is GAGVSQSPSNKVTEKGKDVELRCDPISGHTALYWYRQSLGQGLEFLIYFQGNSAPDKSGLPSDRFSAERTGGSVSTLTIQRTQQEDSAVYLCASRAGTSGGNTGELFFGEGSRLTVL.

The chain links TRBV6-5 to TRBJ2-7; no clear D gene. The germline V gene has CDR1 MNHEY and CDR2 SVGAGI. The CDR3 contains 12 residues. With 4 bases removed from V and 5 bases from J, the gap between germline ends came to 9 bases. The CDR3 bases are TGTGCCAGCAGTTGGATGGGCAACGAGCAGTACTTC. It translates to CASSWMGNEQYF.